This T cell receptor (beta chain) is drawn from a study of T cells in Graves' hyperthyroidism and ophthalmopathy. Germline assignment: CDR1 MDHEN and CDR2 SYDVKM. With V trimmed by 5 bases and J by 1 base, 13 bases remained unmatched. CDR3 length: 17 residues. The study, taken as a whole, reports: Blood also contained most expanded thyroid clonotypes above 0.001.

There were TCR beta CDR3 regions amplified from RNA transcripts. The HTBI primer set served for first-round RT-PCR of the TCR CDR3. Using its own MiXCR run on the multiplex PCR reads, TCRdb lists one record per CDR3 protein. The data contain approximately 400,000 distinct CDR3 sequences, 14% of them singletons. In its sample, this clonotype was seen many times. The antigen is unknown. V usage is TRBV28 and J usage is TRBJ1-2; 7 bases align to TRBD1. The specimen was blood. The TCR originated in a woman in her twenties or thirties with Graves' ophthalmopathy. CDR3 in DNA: TGTGCCAGCAGTATAGGGGGCGGAGGGTTGGATAACTATGGCTACACCTTC. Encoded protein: CASSIGGGGLDNYGYTF.